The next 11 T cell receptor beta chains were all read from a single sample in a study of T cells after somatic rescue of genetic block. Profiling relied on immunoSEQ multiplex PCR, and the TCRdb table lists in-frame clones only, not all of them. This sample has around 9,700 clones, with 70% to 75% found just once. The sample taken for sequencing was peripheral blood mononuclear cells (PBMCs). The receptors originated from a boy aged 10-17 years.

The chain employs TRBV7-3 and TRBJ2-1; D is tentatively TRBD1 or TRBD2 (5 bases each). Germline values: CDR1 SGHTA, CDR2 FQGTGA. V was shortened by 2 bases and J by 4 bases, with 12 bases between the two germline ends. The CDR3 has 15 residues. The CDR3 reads CASSLVQGAYNEQFF. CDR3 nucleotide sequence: TGTGCCAGCAGCTTAGTGCAGGGAGCTTACAATGAGCAGTTCTTC. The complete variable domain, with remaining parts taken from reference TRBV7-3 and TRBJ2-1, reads GAGVSQTPSNKVTEKGKYVELRCDPISGHTALYWYRQSLGQGPEFLIYFQGTGAADDSGLPNDRFFAVRPEGSVSTLKIQRTERGDSAVYLCASSLVQGAYNEQFFGPGTRLTVL.

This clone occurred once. The CDR3 DNA sequence: TGTGCCAGCAGTTTACCCCTAGCGGGCCCCTCGGGGATGCTGTTTTTT. Amino acids: CASSLPLAGPSGMLFF. The chain has TRBV28 and TRBJ2-2, with 8 nucleotides matching TRBD2. The V gene's germline CDR1 is MDHEN and CDR2 SYDVKM. V lost 2 bases to trimming and J lost 13 bases; unmatched junction nucleotides: 15. The CDR3 is made up of 16 amino acids. Full variable domain (missing parts from reference TRBV28 and TRBJ2-2): DVKVTQSSRYLVKRTGEKVFLECVQDMDHENMFWYRQDPGLGLRLIYFSYDVKMKEKGDIPEGYSVSREKKERFSLILESASTNQTSMYLCASSLPLAGPSGMLFFGEGSRLTVL.

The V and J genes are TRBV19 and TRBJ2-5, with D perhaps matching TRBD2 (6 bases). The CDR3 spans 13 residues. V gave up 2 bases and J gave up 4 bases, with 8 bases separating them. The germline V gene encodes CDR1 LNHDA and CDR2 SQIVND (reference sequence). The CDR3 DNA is TGTGCCAGTAGTATACTGGGAGGAGAGACCCAGTACTTC. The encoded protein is CASSILGGETQYF.

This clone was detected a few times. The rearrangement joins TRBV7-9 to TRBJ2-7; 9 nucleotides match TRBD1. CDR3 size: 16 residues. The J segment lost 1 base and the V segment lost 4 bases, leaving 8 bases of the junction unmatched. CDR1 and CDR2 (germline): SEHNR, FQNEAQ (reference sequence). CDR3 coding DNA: TGTGCCAGCAGCTGGGTGGGACAGGGCTTATCCTACGAGCAGTACTTC. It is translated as CASSWVGQGLSYEQYF.

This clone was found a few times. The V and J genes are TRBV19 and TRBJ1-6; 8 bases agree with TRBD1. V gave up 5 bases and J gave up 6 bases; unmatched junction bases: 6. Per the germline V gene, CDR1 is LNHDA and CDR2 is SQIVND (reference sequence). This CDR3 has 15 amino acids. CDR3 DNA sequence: TGTGCCAGTAGTGTACGACAGGGGCGTAATTCACCCCTCCACTTT. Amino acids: CASSVRQGRNSPLHF.

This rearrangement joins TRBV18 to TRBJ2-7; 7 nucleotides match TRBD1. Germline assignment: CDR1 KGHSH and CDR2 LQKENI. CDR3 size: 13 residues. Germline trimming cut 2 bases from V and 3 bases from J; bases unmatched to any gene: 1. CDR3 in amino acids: CASSPGQVYEQYF. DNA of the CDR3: TGTGCCAGCTCACCAGGACAGGTCTACGAGCAGTACTTC. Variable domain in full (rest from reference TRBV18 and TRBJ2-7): NAGVMQNPRHLVRRRGQEARLRCSPMKGHSHVYWYRQLPEEGLKFMVYLQKENIIDESGMPKERFSAEFPKEGPSILRIQQVVRGDSAAYFCASSPGQVYEQYFGPGTRLTVT.

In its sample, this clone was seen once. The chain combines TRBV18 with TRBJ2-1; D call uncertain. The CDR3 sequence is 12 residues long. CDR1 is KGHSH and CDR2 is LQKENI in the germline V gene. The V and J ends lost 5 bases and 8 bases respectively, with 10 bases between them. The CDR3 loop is CASSSQRDEQFF. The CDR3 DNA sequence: TGTGCCAGCTCATCACAACGCGATGAGCAGTTCTTC.

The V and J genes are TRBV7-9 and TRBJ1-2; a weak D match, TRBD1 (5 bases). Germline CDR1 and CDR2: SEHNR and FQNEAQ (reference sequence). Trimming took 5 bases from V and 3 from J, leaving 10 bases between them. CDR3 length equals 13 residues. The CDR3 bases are TGTGCCAGCAGCCCCGGGACTCACTATGGCTACACCTTC. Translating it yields CASSPGTHYGYTF.

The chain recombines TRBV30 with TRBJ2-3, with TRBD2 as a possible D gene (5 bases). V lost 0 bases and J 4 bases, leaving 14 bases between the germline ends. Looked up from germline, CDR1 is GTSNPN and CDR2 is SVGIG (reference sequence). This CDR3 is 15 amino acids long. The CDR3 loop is CAWSVRGLAADTQYF. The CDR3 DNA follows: TGTGCCTGGAGTGTACGGGGTCTAGCAGCAGATACGCAGTATTTT.

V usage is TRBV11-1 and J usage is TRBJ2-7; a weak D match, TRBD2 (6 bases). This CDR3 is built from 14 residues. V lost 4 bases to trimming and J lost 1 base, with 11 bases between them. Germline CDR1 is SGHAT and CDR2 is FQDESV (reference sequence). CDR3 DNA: TGTGCCAGCAGCTCCGGGACTCAATCCTACGAGCAGTACTTC. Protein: CASSSGTQSYEQYF. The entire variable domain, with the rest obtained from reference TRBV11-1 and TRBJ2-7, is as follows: EAEVAQSPRYKITEKSQAVAFWCDPISGHATLYWYRQILGQGPELLVQFQDESVVDDSQLPKDRFSAERLKGVDSTLKIQPAELGDSAMYLCASSSGTQSYEQYFGPGTRLTVT.

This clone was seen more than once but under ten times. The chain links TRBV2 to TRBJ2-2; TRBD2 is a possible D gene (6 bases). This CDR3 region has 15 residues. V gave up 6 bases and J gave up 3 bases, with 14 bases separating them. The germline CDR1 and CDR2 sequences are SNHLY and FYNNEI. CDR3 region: CASRATRFYTGELFF. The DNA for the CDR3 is TGTGCCAGCAGAGCGACTAGGTTCTACACCGGGGAGCTGTTTTTT.